This T cell receptor (beta chain) was obtained from a study of T cell responses to AZD1222 COVID-19 vaccine. This clone was recorded only once. Its antigen is not identified. Whole-study findings and limits: Donor demographics were predominantly white British with a female majority; clonal diversity may be underestimated.

Measured with immunoSEQ multiplex PCR; TCRdb has only the in-frame clones, and not every one. This sample has 150,000 to 200,000 clones, with 90% found just once. The TCR sequence derives from an adult in good health. The sequences come from peripheral blood, collected on day 0 of AZD1222 vaccination.

CDR3 loop: CAISEGGGFTEAFF. In DNA form, the CDR3 reads TGTGCCATCAGTGAGGGGGGGGGATTCACTGAAGCTTTCTTT. The chain is built from TRBV10-3 and TRBJ1-1, with a possible D match to TRBD1 (5 bases). Germline CDR1 ENHRY, CDR2 SYGVKD. With 2 bases removed from V and 4 bases from J, the gap between germline ends came to 11 bases. This CDR3 region has 14 residues.